A selection of T cell receptor beta chains follows, all from one sample in a study of regulatory T cells in long-lasting Graves disease. TCRdb passed the multiplex PCR reads through MiXCR, listing each CDR3 protein once. The sample has roughly 360,000 distinct CDR3 sequences, 12% seen once. This sample also belongs to another study, concerning T cells in Graves' hyperthyroidism and ophthalmopathy.

The sample was peripheral blood mononuclear cells (PBMCs), taken at new diagnosis, from a patient treated with antithyroid drugs. The receptor source for this set is a woman under 30 with Graves disease. The CDR3 runs from the conserved cysteine through the conserved F or W. The D gene is left open where the match is weak. The size entry is marked missing in some rows and otherwise reads once, few, many or a size class.

clone_size: many; v_call: TRBV13; j_call: TRBJ2-1; d_call: TRBD1; cdr3_nt: TGTGCCAGCAGCTCCGACAGGGTCTTATACAATGAGCAGTTCTTC; cdr3_aa: CASSSDRVLYNEQFF
clone_size: many; v_call: TRBV7-2; j_call: TRBJ1-2; d_call: -; cdr3_nt: TGTGCCAGCAGCTACCTCCGGGACTTAAGAGGCTACACCTTC; cdr3_aa: CASSYLRDLRGYTF
clone_size: -; v_call: TRBV5-1; j_call: TRBJ1-2; d_call: -; cdr3_nt: TGCGCCAGCAGCCTCATCGGACAGTCCCCGACTGGCTACACCTTC; cdr3_aa: CASSLIGQSPTGYTF
clone_size: many; v_call: TRBV20-1; j_call: TRBJ1-2; d_call: -; cdr3_nt: TGCAGTGCTTATGACCGGGGGCGCGACTATGGCTACACCTTC; cdr3_aa: CSAYDRGRDYGYTF
clone_size: many; v_call: TRBV7-9; j_call: TRBJ2-2; d_call: -; cdr3_nt: TGTGCCAGCAGCTCCGAGCGGACCGGGGAGCTGTTTTTT; cdr3_aa: CASSSERTGELFF
clone_size: many; v_call: TRBV3-1; j_call: TRBJ2-3; d_call: TRBD2; cdr3_nt: TGTGCCAGCAGCCAAGAGGAAAGCGGGAGATTGGTTACGCAGTATTTT; cdr3_aa: CASSQEESGRLVTQYF
clone_size: many; v_call: TRBV18; j_call: TRBJ1-2; d_call: -; cdr3_nt: TGTGCCAGCTCACCAGTTAGCTTCAGGGCCGGCTACACCTTC; cdr3_aa: CASSPVSFRAGYTF
clone_size: few; v_call: TRBV25-1; j_call: TRBJ1-5; d_call: TRBD1; cdr3_nt: TGTGCCAGCTCCCGGACAGGGAGTCAGCCCCAGCATTTT; cdr3_aa: CASSRTGSQPQHF
clone_size: many; v_call: TRBV24-1; j_call: TRBJ2-1; d_call: TRBD2; cdr3_nt: TGTGCCACCAGTGATTCTACCTATTCGCTAGCGGCCCCAGGCTTGTTCTTC; cdr3_aa: CATSDSTYSLAAPGLFF
clone_size: many; v_call: TRBV18; j_call: TRBJ1-1; d_call: -; cdr3_nt: TGTGCCAGCTCAGAGATGGGGGGCCCTGAGGTGGGAGCTTTCTTT; cdr3_aa: CASSEMGGPEVGAFF
clone_size: many; v_call: TRBV12-3/TRBV12-4; j_call: TRBJ1-2; d_call: -; cdr3_nt: TGTGCCAGCAGTCAACTCCGAGGGTACACCTTC; cdr3_aa: CASSQLRGYTF
clone_size: few; v_call: TRBV5-1; j_call: TRBJ2-1; d_call: TRBD2; cdr3_nt: TGCGCCAGCAGCGGGCCCGGGACTAGCGGGAGGCCTCTGGGCAGTGAGCAGTCCTTC; cdr3_aa: CASSGPGTSGRPLGSEQSF
clone_size: many; v_call: TRBV12-3/TRBV12-4; j_call: TRBJ1-2; d_call: -; cdr3_nt: TGTGCCAGCAGTCCAATTTCACCCGGGGGCTACACCTTC; cdr3_aa: CASSPISPGGYTF
clone_size: many; v_call: TRBV3-2; j_call: TRBJ2-4; d_call: -; cdr3_nt: TGTGCCAGCAGCCAAGATGTTACTAGCGGGAGGTTCGCGACCAAAAACATTCAGTACTTC; cdr3_aa: CASSQDVTSGRFATKNIQYF
clone_size: many; v_call: TRBV5-1; j_call: TRBJ2-1; d_call: -; cdr3_nt: TGCGCCAGCAGCCCGGACTTGCAGAACTACAATGAGCAGTTCTTC; cdr3_aa: CASSPDLQNYNEQFF
clone_size: many; v_call: TRBV2; j_call: TRBJ2-5; d_call: TRBD2; cdr3_nt: TGTGCCAGCCAAAGCGGGAGAGGCCGGGAGACCCAGTACTTC; cdr3_aa: CASQSGRGRETQYF
clone_size: many; v_call: TRBV11-2; j_call: TRBJ2-2; d_call: TRBD1; cdr3_nt: TGTGCCAGCAGCTGGTACATGGGACAGGGGCCCGCGAACACCGGGGAGCTGTTTTTT; cdr3_aa: CASSWYMGQGPANTGELFF
clone_size: many; v_call: TRBV4-1; j_call: TRBJ2-3; d_call: -; cdr3_nt: TGCGCCAGCAGCCAAGAGGATGATACGCAGTATTTT; cdr3_aa: CASSQEDDTQYF